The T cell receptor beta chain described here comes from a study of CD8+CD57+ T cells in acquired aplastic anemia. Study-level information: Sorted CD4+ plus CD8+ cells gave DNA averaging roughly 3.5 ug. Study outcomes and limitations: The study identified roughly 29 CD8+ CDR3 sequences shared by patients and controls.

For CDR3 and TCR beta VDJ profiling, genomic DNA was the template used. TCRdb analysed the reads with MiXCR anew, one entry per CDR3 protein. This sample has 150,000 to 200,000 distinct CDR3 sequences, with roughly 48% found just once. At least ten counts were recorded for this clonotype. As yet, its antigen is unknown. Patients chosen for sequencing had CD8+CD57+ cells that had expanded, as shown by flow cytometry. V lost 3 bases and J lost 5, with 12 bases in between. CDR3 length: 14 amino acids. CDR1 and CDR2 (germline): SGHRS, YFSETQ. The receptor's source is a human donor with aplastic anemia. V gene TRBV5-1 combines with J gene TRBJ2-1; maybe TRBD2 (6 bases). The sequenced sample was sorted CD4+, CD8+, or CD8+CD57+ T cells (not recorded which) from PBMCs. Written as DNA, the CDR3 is TGCGCCAGCAGCTACGGAGGGTTGGACAATGAGCAGTTCTTC. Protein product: CASSYGGLDNEQFF.